This T cell receptor (beta chain) emerged from a study of spatial heterogeneity in lung cancer. Study summary: PBMC samples from follow-up, when available, were sequenced at a median of roughly two years post-resection. Across the raw uncorrected reads, a unique TCR and UMI combination was observed, on average, more than ten times. The study's findings and limits: Blood contained ubiquitous expanded tumor TCRs more at resection than at follow-up.

As for time point: blood at routine non-recurrence follow-up after resection. Sequencing was performed on whole RNA extracted from tumor and nontumor lung tissue, or from frozen PBMC, and the material was left unsorted. Every TCR cDNA molecule carried a tag that served as a unique molecular identifier. In TCRdb, the 5' RACE reads were re-called with MiXCR into one record per CDR3 protein. Of about 120,000 distinct CDR3 sequences listed, 10% to 15% are singletons. This CDR3 contains 15 residues. Germline V gene data show CDR1 as KGHSH and CDR2 as LQKENI. The V gene lost 9 bases and the J gene lost 1 base, with 15 bases spanning the gap. This clonotype was counted between two and nine times. The antigen is not known.

The chain carries TRBV18 and TRBJ2-2; perhaps TRBD2 as D (5 bases). This sample comprised PBMCs, obtained at follow-up. The receptor was derived from a male donor with early-stage non-small cell lung cancer. The CDR3 DNA sequence: TGTGCCAGTCAACCCGGGCGGGTGAACACCGGGGAGCTGTTTTTT. It encodes CASQPGRVNTGELFF.